The T cell receptor beta chain under discussion was sequenced for a study of blood T cell repertoires in COVID-19. Turning to the study itself: Sites in the United States, Italy and Spain provided acute and convalescent COVID-19 samples. PBMCs, B-cell-depleted T cells, or T cells provided the cDNA or gDNA that made up the material.

Germline V gene data show CDR1 as SGHNT and CDR2 as YYREEE (reference sequence). This CDR3 comprises 13 residues. V lost 1 base and J 5 bases, leaving 9 bases between the germline ends. Enrolled during active infection, Seattle patients were then followed longitudinally. Only in-frame clones appear in the TCRdb table, and some are missing; sequencing was by immunoSEQ multiplex PCR. The data hold roughly 150,000 clones, with about 88% observed a single time. This clonotype was sampled from a woman in her forties or fifties with COVID-19, enrolled during active disease. The sequencing input was peripheral blood. The rearrangement links TRBV5-4 to TRBJ2-5; D gene uncertain. CDR3 DNA sequence: TGTGCCAGCAGCTTGATCCCCGGGGAGACCCAGTACTTC. This encodes CASSLIPGETQYF.